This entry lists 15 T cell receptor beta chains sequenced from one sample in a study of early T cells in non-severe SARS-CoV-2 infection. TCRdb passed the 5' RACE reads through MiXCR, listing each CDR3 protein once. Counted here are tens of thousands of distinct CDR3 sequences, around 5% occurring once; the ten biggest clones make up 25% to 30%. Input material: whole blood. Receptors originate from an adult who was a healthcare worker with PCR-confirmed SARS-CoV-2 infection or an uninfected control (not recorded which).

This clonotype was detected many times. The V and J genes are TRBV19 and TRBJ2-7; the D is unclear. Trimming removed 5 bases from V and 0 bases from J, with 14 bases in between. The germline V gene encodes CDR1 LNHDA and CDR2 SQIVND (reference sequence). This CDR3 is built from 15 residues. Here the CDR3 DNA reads TGTGCCAGTAGTCTTCGGGCAGCTTTCTCCTACGAGCAGTACTTC. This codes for CASSLRAAFSYEQYF.

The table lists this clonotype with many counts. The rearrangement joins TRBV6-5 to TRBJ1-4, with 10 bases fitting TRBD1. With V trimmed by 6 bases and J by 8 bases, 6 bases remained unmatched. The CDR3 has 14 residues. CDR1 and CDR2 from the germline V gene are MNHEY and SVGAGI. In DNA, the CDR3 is TGTGCCAGCAGAACCGGGACAGGGGACGAAAAACTGTTTTTT. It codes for CASRTGTGDEKLFF.

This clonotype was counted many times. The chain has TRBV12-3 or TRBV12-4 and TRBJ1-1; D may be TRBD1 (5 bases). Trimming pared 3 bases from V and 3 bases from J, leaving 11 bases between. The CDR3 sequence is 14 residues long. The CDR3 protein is CASSLNRIDTEAFF. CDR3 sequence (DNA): TGTGCCAGCAGTTTGAACAGGATAGACACTGAAGCTTTCTTT.

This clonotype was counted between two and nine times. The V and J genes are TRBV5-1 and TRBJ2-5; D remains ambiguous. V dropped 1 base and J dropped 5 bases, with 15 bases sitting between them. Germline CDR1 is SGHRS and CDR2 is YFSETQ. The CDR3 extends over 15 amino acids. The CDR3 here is CASSLSLSGMETQYF. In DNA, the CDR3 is TGCGCCAGCAGCTTGTCCCTGTCTGGGATGGAGACCCAGTACTTC.

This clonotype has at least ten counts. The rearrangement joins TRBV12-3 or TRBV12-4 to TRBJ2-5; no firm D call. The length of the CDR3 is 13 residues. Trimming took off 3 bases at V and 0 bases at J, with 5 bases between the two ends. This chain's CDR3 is CASSLGYQETQYF. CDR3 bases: TGTGCCAGCAGTTTGGGGTACCAAGAGACCCAGTACTTC.

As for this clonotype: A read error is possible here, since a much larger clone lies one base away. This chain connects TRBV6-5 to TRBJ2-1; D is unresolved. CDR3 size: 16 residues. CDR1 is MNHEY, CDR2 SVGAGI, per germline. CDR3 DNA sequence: TGTGCCAGCAGTTACTCGTGGGTTGGGTCCTACAATGAGCGGTTCTTC. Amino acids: CASSYSWVGSYNERFF.

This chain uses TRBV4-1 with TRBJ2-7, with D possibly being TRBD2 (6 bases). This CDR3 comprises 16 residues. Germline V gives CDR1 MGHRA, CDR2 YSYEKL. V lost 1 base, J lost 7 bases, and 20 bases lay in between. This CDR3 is CASSQGGIARRVEQYF. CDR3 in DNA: TGCGCCAGCAGCCAAGGCGGGATCGCTAGACGGGTGGAGCAGTACTTC.

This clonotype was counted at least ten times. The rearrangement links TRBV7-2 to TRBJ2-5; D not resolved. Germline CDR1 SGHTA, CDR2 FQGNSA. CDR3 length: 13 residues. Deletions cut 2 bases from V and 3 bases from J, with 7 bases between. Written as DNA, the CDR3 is TGTGCCAGCAGCTTACGACGGGAAGAGACCCAGTACTTC. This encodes CASSLRREETQYF.

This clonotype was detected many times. CDR3 in amino acids: CASSRGAGPQHF. The CDR3, as DNA: TGTGCCAGCAGCCGTGGGGCGGGCCCCCAGCATTTT. The chain links TRBV7-2 to TRBJ1-5; the D gene is possibly TRBD1 (5 bases). Trimming pared 5 bases from V and 10 bases from J, leaving 12 bases between. Germline CDR1 is SGHTA and CDR2 is FQGNSA. The CDR3 extends over 12 amino acids.

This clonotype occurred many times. CDR3 sequence reads: CSVATGPTGELFF. In DNA form, the CDR3 reads TGCAGCGTAGCGACAGGGCCCACCGGGGAGCTGTTTTTT. This rearrangement joins TRBV29-1 to TRBJ2-2, with 7 positions matching TRBD1. CDR3 length: 13 amino acids. V shed 6 bases and J 4 bases; nucleotides not matched to a gene: 5. Germline CDR1 is SQVTM and CDR2 is ANQGSEA.

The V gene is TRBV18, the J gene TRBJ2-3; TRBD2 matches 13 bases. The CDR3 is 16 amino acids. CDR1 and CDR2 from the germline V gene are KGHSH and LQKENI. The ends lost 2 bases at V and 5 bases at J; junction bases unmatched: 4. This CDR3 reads CASSPGTSGAIDTQYF. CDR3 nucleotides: TGTGCCAGCTCACCAGGGACTAGCGGGGCCATAGATACGCAGTATTTT.

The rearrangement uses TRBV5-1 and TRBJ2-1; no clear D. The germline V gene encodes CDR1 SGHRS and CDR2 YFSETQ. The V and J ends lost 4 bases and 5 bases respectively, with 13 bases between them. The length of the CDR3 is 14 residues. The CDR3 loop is CASSRTSTDNEQFF. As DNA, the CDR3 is TGCGCCAGCAGCAGGACCTCGACTGACAATGAGCAGTTCTTC.

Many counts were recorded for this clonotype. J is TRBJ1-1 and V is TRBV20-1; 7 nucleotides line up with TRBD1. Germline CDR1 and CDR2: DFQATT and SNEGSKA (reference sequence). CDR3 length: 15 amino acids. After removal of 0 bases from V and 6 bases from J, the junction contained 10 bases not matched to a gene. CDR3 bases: TGCAGTGCTAGAGATCCAGGGGGAATTTTCGCTGAAGCTTTCTTT. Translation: CSARDPGGIFAEAFF.

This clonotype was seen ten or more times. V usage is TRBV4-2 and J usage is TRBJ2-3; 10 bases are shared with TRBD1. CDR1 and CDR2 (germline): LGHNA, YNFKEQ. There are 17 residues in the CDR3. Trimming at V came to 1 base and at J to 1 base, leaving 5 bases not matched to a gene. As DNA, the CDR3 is TGTGCCAGCAGCCAAGTCTCCGGGACAGGGGGCACAGATACGCAGTATTTT. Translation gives CASSQVSGTGGTDTQYF.

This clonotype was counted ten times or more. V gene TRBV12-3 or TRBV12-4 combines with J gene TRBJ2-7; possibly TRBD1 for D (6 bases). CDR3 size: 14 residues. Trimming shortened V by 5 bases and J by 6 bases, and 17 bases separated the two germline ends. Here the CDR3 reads CASSPSNQGFEQYF. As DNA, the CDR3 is TGTGCCAGCAGTCCGAGTAATCAGGGGTTCGAGCAGTACTTC.